The T cell receptor (beta chain) under discussion was sequenced for a study of T cell responses to AZD1222 COVID-19 vaccine. The study's findings and limits: Only 5 or 6 people who got AZD1222 tested seropositive at baseline. Across the whole spike, CD4 TCRs peaked at regions 160-218 and 743-854.

TCRdb's copy holds only in-frame clones and misses some; the assay was immunoSEQ multiplex PCR. The sample holds 45,000 or so clones, 83% seen once. The V gene lost 1 base and the J gene lost 2 bases, with 8 bases spanning the gap. The CDR3 totals 14 residues. Looked up from germline, CDR1 is SEHNR and CDR2 is FQNEAQ (reference sequence). About this clone itself: Its antigen is still unknown.

The sample here was peripheral blood, taken on day 0 of AZD1222 vaccination. The receptor was isolated from an adult in good health. V usage is TRBV7-9 and J usage is TRBJ1-2; D gene uncertain. This CDR3 is CASSLETDNYGYTF. CDR3 bases: TGTGCCAGCAGCTTAGAGACGGACAACTATGGCTACACCTTC. Complete variable domain (other parts from reference TRBV7-9 and TRBJ1-2): DTGVSQNPRHKITKRGQNVTFRCDPISEHNRLYWYRQTLGQGPEFLTYFQNEAQLEKSRLLSDRFSAERPKGSFSTLEIQRTEQGDSAMYLCASSLETDNYGYTFGSGTRLTVV.